This T cell receptor (beta chain) stems from a study of blood T cell repertoires in COVID-19. Study in general: There were acute and convalescent COVID-19 samples, and they came from the United States, Italy and Spain.

The CDR3 length is 12 residues. The V gene lost 5 bases and the J gene lost 13 bases, with 15 bases spanning the gap. Here immunoSEQ multiplex PCR was the method, and the copy in TCRdb shows in-frame clones only, minus some. In the table there are 130,000 or so clones, around 79% of which are singletons. The sequencing input was peripheral blood. The chain joins TRBV12-3 or TRBV12-4 to TRBJ2-1; possibly TRBD1 for D (6 bases). This TCR was recovered from a man at least 80 years old with acute or convalescent COVID-19. The CDR3 DNA follows: TGTGCCAGCAGTACGGACAGTGGTAGCCAGTTCTTC. Its protein product is CASSTDSGSQFF.